Below are 21 T cell receptor beta chains sequenced from a single sample in a study of CD8 T cells in Susac syndrome. The authors reverse transcribed 0.5 to 1 ug RNA with random hexamers. TCRdb re-called the immunoSEQ multiplex PCR reads with MiXCR, one entry per CDR3 protein. The data hold some 90,000 distinct CDR3 sequences, with 85% to 95% observed a single time. Material: CD8+ T cells from PBMCs. Receptor source: a human donor in good health.

This clonotype showed up just a few times. J is TRBJ1-1 and V is TRBV12-3 or TRBV12-4; weak D call: TRBD1 (6 bases). There are 15 residues in the CDR3. Trimming shortened V by 1 base and J by 1 base, and 10 bases separated the two germline ends. CDR3 residues: CASSLGGGSNTEAFF. CDR3 coding DNA: TGTGCCAGCAGTTTAGGAGGGGGGTCGAACACTGAAGCTTTCTTT.

J is TRBJ2-1 and V is TRBV20-1, with a weak D call TRBD2 (6 bases). Germline values: CDR1 DFQATT, CDR2 SNEGSKA (reference sequence). Trimming removed 6 bases at V and 4 bases at J, with 16 bases between. The length of the CDR3 is 14 residues. The CDR3 DNA follows: TGCAGTGCGCCCATCCTGGGGGGATACAATGAGCAGTTCTTC. It translates to CSAPILGGYNEQFF.

The chain carries TRBV3-1 and TRBJ2-1, with D possibly matching TRBD2 (5 bases). V lost 0 bases and J 2 bases, leaving 17 bases between the germline ends. The germline CDR1 and CDR2 sequences are LGHDT and YNNKEL (reference sequence). The CDR3 runs 18 residues. The CDR3 loop is CASSQDIYAEVPYNEQFF. The CDR3 coding sequence is TGTGCCAGCAGCCAAGATATCTACGCGGAGGTTCCCTACAATGAGCAGTTCTTC.

The genes are TRBV14 and TRBJ1-2; D gene unclear. The V and J ends lost 4 bases and 6 bases respectively, with 15 bases between them. Germline CDR1 SGHDN, CDR2 FVKESK. CDR3 size: 14 residues. DNA of the CDR3: TGTGCCAGCAGCCGCATCGGGAGGGAAGATGGCTACACCTTC. Protein product: CASSRIGREDGYTF.

This chain joins TRBV27 and TRBJ2-3, with TRBD2 identical over 7 bases. Trimming at V came to 0 bases and at J to 5 bases, leaving 5 bases not matched to a gene. CDR1 is MNHEY, CDR2 SMNVEV, per germline (reference sequence). The CDR3 runs to 15 residues. The CDR3 DNA reads as TGTGCCAGCAGTTTATCGGCCAGCGGGAAAGATACGCAGTATTTT. Its protein is CASSLSASGKDTQYF.

The V call is TRBV9, the J call TRBJ2-7; D might be TRBD1 (5 bases). The CDR3 sequence is 13 residues long. Germline assignment: CDR1 SGDLS and CDR2 YYNGEE. V lost 0 bases and J lost 3, with 7 bases in between. The CDR3 DNA is TGTGCCAGCAGCGTAGGACAGAGCTACGAGCAGTACTTC. Translation: CASSVGQSYEQYF.

This clonotype was observed a single time. This chain links TRBV10-3 with TRBJ2-3; D is undetermined. Trimming removed 10 bases from V and 0 bases from J, with 14 bases in between. Germline V gives CDR1 ENHRY, CDR2 SYGVKD. The CDR3 extends over 14 amino acids. The CDR3 DNA reads TGTGCCACCCGTTCTACCCGAAGCACAGATACGCAGTATTTT. Amino acids: CATRSTRSTDTQYF.

The CDR3 DNA reads TGTGCCAGCGGAACCGGGTCTTATAGCAATCAGCCCCAGCATTTT. Amino acids: CASGTGSYSNQPQHF. This chain connects TRBV6-1 to TRBJ1-5; D is undetermined. The germline V gene encodes CDR1 MNHNS and CDR2 SASEGT. The V gene lost 8 bases and the J gene lost 0 bases, with 14 bases spanning the gap. CDR3 length equals 15 residues.

V is TRBV29-1 and J is TRBJ1-1; D gene ambiguous. This CDR3 comprises 11 residues. Trimming removed 4 bases at V and 8 bases at J, with 11 bases between. Germline V gene lookup returns CDR1 SQVTM and CDR2 ANQGSEA. CDR3 nucleotide sequence: TGCAGCGTTGGCACGGCTTCCGAAGCTTTCTTT. Translated: CSVGTASEAFF.

This chain connects TRBV6-1 to TRBJ2-7; tentative D call: TRBD2 (6 bases). Trimming pared 0 bases from V and 3 bases from J, leaving 6 bases between. CDR1 is MNHNS, CDR2 SASEGT, per germline. The CDR3 consists of 13 residues. The CDR3 nucleotides read TGTGCCAGCAGTGAAGCGCGGGGCTACGAGCAGTACTTC. Translated: CASSEARGYEQYF.

This rearrangement joins TRBV3-1 to TRBJ2-1; D perhaps matches TRBD2 (5 bases). Germline V gene lookup returns CDR1 LGHDT and CDR2 YNNKEL (reference sequence). V dropped 1 base and J dropped 5 bases, with 18 bases sitting between them. This CDR3 has 17 amino acids. The CDR3 protein is CASSQGPRLAGDNEQFF. For the CDR3, the DNA is TGTGCCAGCAGCCAAGGTCCTCGGCTAGCTGGTGACAATGAGCAGTTCTTC.

This clonotype was picked up one time. J is TRBJ2-5 and V is TRBV13; TRBD2 might be the D (6 bases). Between the trimmed V and J ends, which lost 4 bases and 4 bases, there was a span of 13 bases. The CDR3 has 14 amino acids. Germline lookup yields CDR1 PRHDT and CDR2 FYEKMQ (reference sequence). The CDR3 loop reads CASSYSGGRETQYF. The DNA for the CDR3 is TGTGCCAGCAGCTACTCCGGAGGGAGAGAGACCCAGTACTTC.

J is TRBJ2-5 and V is TRBV3-1; 8 positions agree with TRBD2. The CDR3 is 16 amino acids. CDR1 LGHDT and CDR2 YNNKEL come from the germline V gene (reference sequence). V trimming: 0 bases; J trimming: 5 bases; junction bases outside the gene matches: 8. The CDR3 loop reads CASSQDERAGAETQYF. DNA of the CDR3: TGTGCCAGCAGCCAAGATGAGAGAGCGGGGGCTGAGACCCAGTACTTC.

The V gene is TRBV13, the J gene TRBJ2-5; D is unresolved. V was shortened by 2 bases and J by 5 bases, with 6 bases between the two germline ends. The CDR3 is made up of 12 amino acids. Germline assignment: CDR1 PRHDT and CDR2 FYEKMQ (reference sequence). The CDR3 loop is CASSLRWETQYF. The CDR3, as DNA: TGTGCCAGCAGCTTAAGATGGGAGACCCAGTACTTC.

V usage is TRBV6-2 or TRBV6-3 and J usage is TRBJ2-3; D may be TRBD1 (6 bases). Trimming pared 2 bases from V and 1 base from J, leaving 13 bases between. The CDR3 runs to 16 residues. Germline V lookup: CDR1 MNHEY, CDR2 SVGEGT. The CDR3 loop reads CASSYTRTERTDTQYF. In DNA, the CDR3 is TGTGCCAGCAGTTACACCCGGACAGAACGCACAGATACGCAGTATTTT.

V and J are TRBV7-9 and TRBJ2-5; 8 nucleotides line up with TRBD2. Trimming took 0 bases from V and 7 from J; bases not matched to a gene: 4. CDR1 SEHNR and CDR2 FQNEAQ come from the germline V gene (reference sequence). This CDR3 has 14 amino acids. CDR3 protein: CASSLADSGGTQYF. CDR3 nucleotide sequence: TGTGCCAGCAGCTTAGCGGACAGCGGGGGGACCCAGTACTTC.

V and J are TRBV7-9 and TRBJ2-2, with D tentatively TRBD2 (5 bases). CDR1 is SEHNR, CDR2 FQNEAQ, per germline (reference sequence). CDR3 size: 11 residues. Between the trimmed V and J ends, which lost 11 bases and 6 bases, there was a span of 10 bases. This CDR3 reads CASRGAGELFF. CDR3 coding DNA: TGTGCCTCCCGGGGAGCCGGGGAGCTGTTTTTT.

The CDR3 DNA is TGTGCCAGCAGCTTTGAGTCGAGCTCCTACAATGAGCAGTTCTTC. Protein sequence: CASSFESSSYNEQFF. The V gene is TRBV7-9, the J gene TRBJ2-1, with D hard to call. Trimming left V 3 bases short and J 0 bases short, with 9 bases between. The CDR3 spans 15 residues. Germline-derived CDR1 and CDR2 are SEHNR and FQNEAQ (reference sequence).

The chain uses TRBV24-1 and TRBJ2-1; D remains ambiguous. This CDR3 has 12 amino acids. With 4 bases removed from V and 6 bases from J, the gap between germline ends came to 6 bases. The germline gives CDR1 KGHDR, CDR2 SFDVKD. The CDR3: CATSESVNEQFF. The CDR3, as DNA: TGTGCCACCAGTGAAAGCGTCAATGAGCAGTTCTTC.

The rearrangement links TRBV7-9 to TRBJ1-2; 7 nucleotides agree with TRBD1. Germline CDR1 SEHNR, CDR2 FQNEAQ (reference sequence). This CDR3 is built from 17 residues. V dropped 4 bases and J dropped 8; count of bases not matched to a gene: 19. This CDR3 is CASSWWDRPLGDDGYTF. As DNA, the CDR3 is TGTGCCAGCAGCTGGTGGGACAGACCATTAGGTGATGACGGCTACACCTTC.

The V and J genes are TRBV27 and TRBJ2-7; TRBD2 agrees at 7 bases. CDR3 length equals 16 residues. V dropped 5 bases and J dropped 0; count of bases not matched to a gene: 10. In germline, CDR1 is MNHEY, CDR2 SMNVEV (reference sequence). CDR3 in amino acids: CASSPSRGESSYEQYF. The CDR3 nucleotides read TGTGCCAGCAGTCCCTCTCGGGGGGAAAGCTCCTACGAGCAGTACTTC.